This entry lists 28 T cell receptor beta chains sequenced from one sample in a study of blood T cell repertoires in COVID-19. The repertoire was sequenced with immunoSEQ multiplex PCR; TCRdb's copy has only in-frame clones and lacks some. The data show 160,000 or so clones, roughly 80% seen once. The sequenced sample consisted of PBMCs or T cells enriched from blood (not recorded which). The receptors originated from a woman in her sixties who had recovered from COVID-19.

The chain combines TRBV9 with TRBJ2-3; 10 positions agree with TRBD2. Trimming took 1 base from V and 1 from J; bases not matched to a gene: 9. Germline CDR1 SGDLS, CDR2 YYNGEE. The CDR3 is 18 residues long. The CDR3 is CASSVKSGGARGTDTQYF. The CDR3 nucleotides are TGTGCCAGCAGCGTAAAAAGCGGGGGGGCAAGGGGCACAGATACGCAGTATTTT.

The chain uses TRBV5-6 and TRBJ2-5; D remains unclear. V was pared by 2 bases and J by 5 bases, with 4 bases between. The CDR3 has 11 amino acids. CDR1 is SGHDT and CDR2 is YYEEEE in the germline V gene. The CDR3 DNA follows: TGTGCCAGCAGCTTCAGGGAGACCCAGTACTTC. Translating gives CASSFRETQYF.

Concerning this clone: Distinct nucleotide sequences in the sample also encode this CDR3. The chain recombines TRBV6-5 with TRBJ1-2; possibly TRBD1 for D (5 bases). V was trimmed by 5 bases and J by 2 bases, leaving 12 bases between them. The germline gives CDR1 MNHEY, CDR2 SVGAGI. CDR3 length equals 14 residues. CDR3 DNA sequence: TGTGCCAGCAGTCCCCTGGGGGGGAACTATGGCTACACCTTC. This translates into CASSPLGGNYGYTF.

The chain recombines TRBV6-5 with TRBJ1-2; D perhaps matches TRBD1 (5 bases). From germline, CDR1 is MNHEY and CDR2 SVGAGI. The V end was cut by 2 bases, the J end by 5 bases, with 12 bases between. CDR3 size: 14 residues. The CDR3 spells CASSYGQEGYGYTF. DNA for the CDR3: TGTGCCAGCAGTTACGGGCAGGAGGGGTATGGCTACACCTTC.

This clone was counted only a few times. This rearrangement joins TRBV18 to TRBJ2-7, with 8 bases matching TRBD1. Germline CDR1 reads KGHSH; CDR2 reads LQKENI. V lost 3 bases to trimming and J lost 7 bases; unmatched junction nucleotides: 5. The CDR3 runs 13 residues. The CDR3 DNA reads as TGTGCCAGCTCACCGGACAGGGAGTCGGAGCAGTACTTC. Amino acid sequence: CASSPDRESEQYF.

The gene calls are TRBV4-1 and TRBJ1-1; D is unclear. CDR1 and CDR2 (germline): MGHRA, YSYEKL. V was trimmed by 1 base and J by 5 bases, leaving 8 bases between them. There are 13 residues in the CDR3. CDR3 nucleotides: TGCGCCAGCAGCCAAGGAGGGTGGACTGAAGCTTTCTTT. It is translated as CASSQGGWTEAFF.

CDR3 region: CASSFQGVPDTQYF. For the CDR3, the DNA is TGTGCCAGCAGTTTTCAAGGGGTGCCAGATACGCAGTATTTT. The genes are TRBV27 and TRBJ2-3; TRBD1 is a possible D gene (5 bases). This CDR3 contains 14 residues. Trimming removed 3 bases at V and 4 bases at J, with 11 bases between. Germline V gene data show CDR1 as MNHEY and CDR2 as SMNVEV (reference sequence).

This rearrangement joins TRBV5-4 to TRBJ1-5, with D possibly being TRBD1 (6 bases). Germline loops: CDR1 SGHNT, CDR2 YYREEE (reference sequence). This CDR3 has 15 amino acids. V lost 4 bases and J lost 6, with 17 bases in between. CDR3 DNA: TGTGCCAGCAGCCCCGGTGGGGGGGCGGGTCAGCCCCAGCATTTT. Residues: CASSPGGGAGQPQHF.

The chain uses TRBV21-1 and TRBJ2-2; the DNA was not used to check the table's D call, TRBD1. TRBV21-1 is a pseudogene locus. The CDR3 is 18 residues long. In nucleotides, the CDR3 is TGTGCCAGCAGCAAAGTCCTGAAGGACAAGACTCTTTACGGGGAGCTGTTTTTT. Protein sequence: CASSKVLKDKTLYGELFF.

The chain combines TRBV4-1 with TRBJ2-5, with 9 bases that match TRBD2. The V gene's germline CDR1 is MGHRA and CDR2 YSYEKL. The CDR3 consists of 16 residues. V shed 1 base, J shed 2 bases, and the junction held 5 bases outside the gene matches. The CDR3 sequence: CASSQVLAGMQETQYF. CDR3 DNA: TGCGCCAGCAGCCAAGTCCTAGCGGGGATGCAAGAGACCCAGTACTTC.

The gene calls are TRBV10-1 and TRBJ1-1, with a possible D match to TRBD1 (5 bases). Germline V CDR1 and CDR2: WNHNN, SYGVQD (reference sequence). With 8 bases removed from V and 3 bases from J, the gap between germline ends came to 13 bases. There are 13 residues in the CDR3. The CDR3 here is CASRSGLDTEAFF. The CDR3 DNA follows: TGCGCCAGCCGTTCAGGGTTGGACACTGAAGCTTTCTTT.

J is TRBJ2-7 and V is TRBV3-1 (or the pseudogene TRBV3-2); 7 bases line up with TRBD1. V was clipped by 4 bases and J by 12 bases; unmatched bases: 12. This CDR3 comprises 13 residues. The germline V gene encodes CDR1 LGHDT and CDR2 YNNKEL (reference sequence). CDR3 loop: CASSRSRQGAPYF. As DNA, the CDR3 is TGTGCCAGCAGCCGAAGCAGACAGGGAGCCCCGTACTTC.

This rearrangement joins TRBV6-6 to TRBJ1-3; TRBD1 matches 8 bases. The CDR3 runs 16 residues. V was clipped by 5 bases and J by 3 bases; unmatched bases: 9. In germline, CDR1 is MNHNY, CDR2 SVGAGI (reference sequence). The CDR3 DNA sequence: TGTGCCAGCAGTCAAGCAGGGGGCGCAGGTGGAAACACCATATATTTT. Its protein is CASSQAGGAGGNTIYF.

V and J are TRBV18 and TRBJ1-3; no reliable D call. This CDR3 spans 15 amino acids. Germline CDR1 KGHSH, CDR2 LQKENI. The V and J ends lost 1 base and 2 bases respectively, with 9 bases between them. Written as DNA, the CDR3 is TGTGCCAGCTCACCACTCACGGGTCCTGGAAACACCATATATTTT. Translating gives CASSPLTGPGNTIYF.

The chain joins TRBV5-1 to TRBJ1-5; D gene unclear. CDR1 and CDR2 from the germline V gene are SGHRS and YFSETQ. The CDR3 consists of 13 residues. V lost 4 bases to trimming and J lost 4 bases, with 9 bases between them. CDR3 in DNA: TGCGCCAGCAGCCATAGCCCGAATCAGCCCCAGCATTTT. It translates to CASSHSPNQPQHF. Complete variable domain (other parts from reference TRBV5-1 and TRBJ1-5): KAGVTQTPRYLIKTRGQQVTLSCSPISGHRSVSWYQQTPGQGLQFLFEYFSETQRNKGNFPGRFSGRQFSNSRSEMNVSTLELGDSALYLCASSHSPNQPQHFGDGTRLSIL.

The chain uses TRBV5-4 and TRBJ2-1, with a weak D call TRBD2 (5 bases). Germline CDR1 reads SGHNT; CDR2 reads YYREEE (reference sequence). Deletions cut 6 bases from V and 4 bases from J, with 14 bases between. CDR3 size: 14 residues. This CDR3 is CASTTPGSYNEQFF. The CDR3 region has the DNA TGTGCCAGCACCACCCCGGGGAGTTACAATGAGCAGTTCTTC.

For the CDR3, the DNA is TGCAGCGTTGGACAAATAGGGACAGGGGATGGCTACACCTTC. Its protein is CSVGQIGTGDGYTF. J is TRBJ1-2 and V is TRBV29-1; 10 nucleotides match TRBD1. CDR1 and CDR2 from the germline V gene are SQVTM and ANQGSEA. This CDR3 is 14 amino acids long. The trim removed 4 bases at V and 6 bases at J, leaving 8 bases unmatched.

The V gene is TRBV12-5, the J gene TRBJ2-1; 13 nucleotides match TRBD2. With 5 bases clipped from V and 7 bases from J, the junction kept 5 bases outside the gene matches. This CDR3 region has 15 residues. Germline loops: CDR1 LGHNT, CDR2 FRNRAP. DNA for the CDR3: TGTGCTAGTGGTGGGGGACTAGCGGGGTATAATGAGCAGTTCTTC. Its translation is CASGGGLAGYNEQFF.

The chain has TRBV3-1 (or the pseudogene TRBV3-2) and TRBJ1-2; TRBD1 matches at 8 bases. CDR1 and CDR2 (germline): LGHDT, YNNKEL (reference sequence). Unmatched junction bases numbered 9, after V lost 4 bases and J lost 8 bases. The CDR3 loop spans 14 amino acids. DNA of the CDR3: TGTGCCAGCAGCCCCCGCGGACAGGGCACGGGCTACACCTTC. It encodes CASSPRGQGTGYTF.

The V and J genes are TRBV21-1 and TRBJ1-5; the table's D gene call, TRBD1, was not cross checked with the DNA. TRBV21-1 is a recognized pseudogene. The CDR3 is made up of 19 amino acids. For the CDR3, the DNA is TGTGCCAGCAGCAAAATAGACAGTCTGGGAACGTATAGCAATCAGCCCCAGCATTTT. Encoded protein: CASSKIDSLGTYSNQPQHF.

The chain has TRBV7-9 and TRBJ2-3, with 7 bases fitting TRBD1. V was clipped by 2 bases and J by 4 bases; unmatched bases: 6. The germline V gene has CDR1 SEHNR and CDR2 FQNEAQ (reference sequence). The CDR3 covers 15 residues. CDR3 loop: CASSLQGQKADTQYF. CDR3 nucleotides: TGTGCCAGCAGCTTACAGGGACAGAAGGCAGATACGCAGTATTTT. Based on the CDR3 plus reference TRBV7-9 and TRBJ2-3, the full variable domain is DTGVSQNPRHKITKRGQNVTFRCDPISEHNRLYWYRQTLGQGPEFLTYFQNEAQLEKSRLLSDRFSAERPKGSFSTLEIQRTEQGDSAMYLCASSLQGQKADTQYFGPGTRLTVL.

The V gene is TRBV12-3 or TRBV12-4, the J gene TRBJ2-1, with D perhaps matching TRBD1 (6 bases). The V gene lost 6 bases and the J gene lost 8 bases, with 11 bases spanning the gap. The CDR3 is 12 amino acids. Written as DNA, the CDR3 is TGTGCCAGCAGACCACAGGGCCATGAGCAGTTCTTC. Its protein is CASRPQGHEQFF.

V gene TRBV4-2 combines with J gene TRBJ2-7, with 7 bases matching TRBD1. After removal of 5 bases from V and 3 bases from J, the junction contained 4 bases not matched to a gene. The germline V gene has CDR1 LGHNA and CDR2 YNFKEQ. The length of the CDR3 is 13 residues. CDR3 sequence reads: CASSGTGVYEQYF. Written as DNA, the CDR3 is TGTGCCAGCAGCGGTACAGGGGTCTACGAGCAGTACTTC.

J is TRBJ2-5 and V is TRBV4-1; 9 bases map to TRBD2. The V and J ends lost 1 base and 4 bases, in that order; junction bases with no gene match: 13. There are 18 residues in the CDR3. Germline loops: CDR1 MGHRA, CDR2 YSYEKL. CDR3 nucleotide sequence: TGCGCCAGCAGCCAAGGACGACTAAGCGGGGGGCTAACAGAGACCCAGTACTTC. The encoded protein is CASSQGRLSGGLTETQYF.

This chain links TRBV5-1 with TRBJ2-5, with TRBD2 identical over 12 bases. This CDR3 comprises 14 residues. J gave up 5 bases and V 9 bases, and 8 bases lay outside the gene matches. The V gene's germline CDR1 is SGHRS and CDR2 YFSETQ. The CDR3 here is CATSSGGAPETQYF. The CDR3 region has the DNA TGCGCCACCTCTAGCGGGGGGGCCCCGGAGACCCAGTACTTC.

The gene calls are TRBV27 and TRBJ2-7, with a weak D call TRBD1 (5 bases). Trimming took 4 bases from V and 3 from J, leaving 10 bases between them. The germline CDR1 and CDR2 sequences are MNHEY and SMNVEV (reference sequence). This CDR3 spans 13 amino acids. The CDR3 DNA follows: TGTGCCAGCAGTTACCAAAGGGGCTACGAGCAGTACTTC. Translating gives CASSYQRGYEQYF.

The rearrangement uses TRBV21-1 and TRBJ1-2; no check of the table's D call, TRBD1, against the DNA was made. TRBV21-1 is a listed pseudogene. The CDR3 is 14 residues long. CDR3: CASSKGTGNYGYTF. CDR3 nucleotides: TGTGCCAGCAGCAAAGGTACAGGGAACTATGGCTACACCTTC.

The chain has TRBV25-1 and TRBJ1-4; perhaps TRBD1 as D (6 bases). Trimming cost V 6 bases and J 0 bases, with 11 bases left between them. Germline values: CDR1 MGHDK, CDR2 SYGVNS. The CDR3 is 15 amino acids. The DNA for the CDR3 is TGTGCCAGCAGCCGTGGACAGACAACTAATGAAAAACTGTTTTTT. It codes for CASSRGQTTNEKLFF.